The TCR beta chain under discussion was sequenced for a study of T cells in Graves' hyperthyroidism and ophthalmopathy. Notes on the study in general: Most thyroid-expanded clonotypes above 0.001 were also found in blood.

This clonotype was detected ten times or more. The antigen remains unidentified. TCR beta CDR3 regions were amplified from RNA. The TCR CDR3 was amplified in a first-round RT-PCR using the HTBI primer set. MiXCR, run by TCRdb on the multiplex PCR reads, gives a single entry per CDR3 protein. The sample records over 350,000 distinct CDR3 sequences, over 12% being singletons. The sample comprised blood. The origin of this receptor is a man aged 18 to 29 with Graves' ophthalmopathy.

CDR3 region: CSATLPGLAAVDTQYF. The CDR3 coding sequence is TGCAGTGCAACCCTCCCTGGACTAGCCGCGGTAGATACGCAGTATTTT. This rearrangement joins TRBV20-1 to TRBJ2-3, with 8 bases lining up with TRBD2. CDR1 and CDR2 from the germline V gene are DFQATT and SNEGSKA (reference sequence). V was clipped by 6 bases and J by 5 bases; unmatched bases: 16. The CDR3 totals 16 residues.